Following are 30 T cell receptor beta chains from one sample sequenced in a study of naive and memory T cell subsets. Whole-study findings and limits: A few larger clonotypes appeared in naive repertoires, especially CD8, possibly memory cells re-expressing CD45RA.

The beta constant-region primer was an equimolar mix of two oligonucleotides covering TRBC1 and TRBC2. The ligated cDNA underwent four PCR rounds using SP2 and nested alpha and beta constant-region primers. One entry per CDR3 protein, called by TCRdb with MiXCR from the UMI-ligation and nested PCR reads. This sample has around 160,000 distinct CDR3 sequences; about 23% occur once, and the top ten carry about 0.11%. For these TCRs, the target antigens are not known. Sample: naive CD4+ T cells from blood. These receptors were collected from a human donor in good health.

J is TRBJ2-1 and V is TRBV20-1; 8 bases agree with TRBD2. The germline V gene encodes CDR1 DFQATT and CDR2 SNEGSKA (reference sequence). The V segment lost 5 bases and the J segment 0 bases; nucleotides outside the gene matches: 6. The CDR3 has 15 residues. Here the CDR3 DNA reads TGCAGTGCTGAACTAGCGGAAAGCTCCTACAATGAGCAGTTCTTC. Its translation: CSAELAESSYNEQFF.

This clonotype was counted between two and nine times. The rearrangement uses TRBV5-6 and TRBJ2-6; no clear D. CDR3 length: 16 residues. V was shortened by 1 base and J by 3 bases, with 11 bases between the two germline ends. Germline CDR1 and CDR2: SGHDT and YYEEEE. The CDR3 sequence is CASSLRVPLGANVLTF. The CDR3 coding sequence is TGTGCCAGCAGCTTGCGCGTCCCTCTTGGGGCCAACGTCCTGACTTTC.

This clonotype was seen only a few times. This chain links TRBV28 with TRBJ1-1; D gene uncertain. The CDR3 is made up of 13 amino acids. V lost 6 bases and J lost 1, with 9 bases in between. Germline values: CDR1 MDHEN, CDR2 SYDVKM. The CDR3 spells CASRPTQNTEAFF. The CDR3 DNA is TGTGCCAGCAGACCTACACAGAACACTGAAGCTTTCTTT.

The chain joins TRBV6-2 or TRBV6-3 to TRBJ2-1; D unclear. Deletions cut 5 bases from V and 9 bases from J, with 14 bases between. This CDR3 is built from 13 residues. Looked up from germline, CDR1 is MNHEY and CDR2 is SVGEGT. The DNA of the CDR3 is TGTGCCAGCAGTCTCCCGTCTCGTATTGAGCAGTTCTTC. Its protein product is CASSLPSRIEQFF.

The table lists this clonotype with a count of one. The chain has TRBV5-1 and TRBJ2-7, with TRBD2 matching 8 bases. This CDR3 has 14 amino acids. J gave up 6 bases and V 3 bases, and 8 bases lay outside the gene matches. Germline V gene lookup returns CDR1 SGHRS and CDR2 YFSETQ. CDR3: CASSSAAGEGEQYF. CDR3 DNA: TGCGCCAGCAGCTCTGCAGCGGGAGAGGGCGAGCAGTACTTC.

The V and J genes are TRBV19 and TRBJ1-2; 8 bases align to TRBD1. V lost 3 bases to trimming and J lost 4 bases; unmatched junction nucleotides: 7. Germline V gives CDR1 LNHDA, CDR2 SQIVND (reference sequence). This CDR3 has 15 residues. The CDR3 nucleotides are TGTGCCAGTAGTATTTCTCAGGGGGCCGGCTATGGCTACACCTTC. Protein: CASSISQGAGYGYTF.

The gene calls are TRBV7-2 and TRBJ2-3, with D possibly being TRBD2 (6 bases). Germline loops: CDR1 SGHTA, CDR2 FQGNSA. Deletions cut 5 bases from V and 2 bases from J, with 17 bases between. The CDR3 is 16 amino acids. The CDR3 sequence is CASSRAAGSATDTQYF. DNA for the CDR3: TGTGCCAGCAGCCGGGCGGCGGGATCCGCCACAGATACGCAGTATTTT.

This clonotype was seen only once. The chain couples TRBV5-1 to TRBJ2-5; no definite D call. This CDR3 has 13 residues. V lost 3 bases and J lost 4, with 10 bases in between. In germline, CDR1 is SGHRS, CDR2 YFSETQ. CDR3 DNA sequence: TGCGCCAGCAGCTCCGTCAAAGGAGAGACCCAGTACTTC. Amino acids: CASSSVKGETQYF.

V gene TRBV6-2 or TRBV6-3 combines with J gene TRBJ1-5, with no clear D. Germline CDR1 is MNHEY and CDR2 is SVGEGT. Trimming stripped 3 bases from V and 7 bases from J, with 13 bases between. CDR3 length equals 14 residues. CDR3 region: CASSYMSERQPQHF. The CDR3 DNA is TGTGCCAGCAGTTATATGTCTGAGAGGCAGCCCCAGCATTTT.

V usage is TRBV18 and J usage is TRBJ1-1; the D gene is possibly TRBD1 (6 bases). Germline-derived CDR1 and CDR2 are KGHSH and LQKENI. The CDR3 extends over 15 amino acids. Trimming left V 1 base short and J 5 bases short, with 14 bases between. This chain's CDR3 is CASSPLSGVGTEAFF. The CDR3 coding sequence is TGTGCCAGCTCACCACTGTCAGGGGTGGGAACTGAAGCTTTCTTT.

This clonotype was found many times. The rearrangement joins TRBV20-1 to TRBJ2-1; D may match TRBD1 or TRBD2 (6 bases each). Trimming took off 3 bases at V and 8 bases at J, with 23 bases between the two ends. Per germline, CDR1 DFQATT and CDR2 SNEGSKA (reference sequence). This CDR3 has 16 residues. CDR3 nucleotides: TGCAGTGCTAGGGGGGGCGCAAAGGTCGGCCTGCATGAGCAGTTCTTC. As protein: CSARGGAKVGLHEQFF.

The chain couples TRBV24-1 to TRBJ2-1; 10 bases are shared with TRBD1. The V and J ends lost 4 bases and 4 bases, in that order; junction bases with no gene match: 6. The CDR3 totals 16 residues. Germline V lookup: CDR1 KGHDR, CDR2 SFDVKD. The chain's CDR3 is CATSDLGDRGYNEQFF. CDR3 DNA sequence: TGTGCCACCAGTGACCTAGGGGACAGGGGATACAATGAGCAGTTCTTC.

The V and J genes are TRBV4-2 and TRBJ1-1; D gene uncertain. The V gene lost 6 bases and the J gene lost 1 base, with 12 bases spanning the gap. This CDR3 is 14 amino acids long. Germline-derived CDR1 and CDR2 are LGHNA and YNFKEQ. The CDR3 sequence is CASSRPIGNTEAFF. The CDR3 DNA reads TGTGCCAGCAGTCGACCGATTGGGAACACTGAAGCTTTCTTT.

A few counts support this clonotype. The chain carries TRBV6-5 and TRBJ2-7, with D uncertain. Trimming cost V 6 bases and J 0 bases, with 12 bases left between them. The CDR3 consists of 14 residues. The germline gives CDR1 MNHEY, CDR2 SVGAGI. The CDR3 spells CASRSVQSSYEQYF. The CDR3 DNA is TGTGCCAGCAGGTCGGTGCAGAGCTCCTACGAGCAGTACTTC.

This clonotype was seen only a few times. This chain's CDR3 is CASSQGSPSGSSYNEQFF. CDR3 DNA sequence: TGCGCCAGCAGCCAAGGCTCTCCTAGCGGTAGCTCCTACAATGAGCAGTTCTTC. This chain links TRBV4-1 with TRBJ2-1; 7 positions agree with TRBD2. The CDR3 length is 18 residues. Trimming removed 1 base from V and 0 bases from J; junction bases left unmatched: 9. The germline CDR1 and CDR2 sequences are MGHRA and YSYEKL.

This clonotype has at least ten counts. The rearrangement uses TRBV6-2 or TRBV6-3 and TRBJ2-1; D possibly corresponds to TRBD2 (6 bases). Per germline, CDR1 MNHEY and CDR2 SVGEGT. Deletions cut 2 bases from V and 5 bases from J, with 13 bases between. The CDR3 spans 15 residues. The CDR3: CASSYKTRGNNEQFF. The CDR3 DNA reads TGTGCCAGCAGTTACAAGACTAGAGGAAACAATGAGCAGTTCTTC.

The gene calls are TRBV19 and TRBJ2-2; 7 bases are a match to TRBD1. The CDR3 spans 15 residues. Germline CDR1 LNHDA, CDR2 SQIVND (reference sequence). V shed 4 bases and J 1 base; nucleotides not matched to a gene: 3. The CDR3 loop reads CASSKGQMNTGELFF. CDR3 DNA: TGTGCCAGTAGTAAGGGACAGATGAACACCGGGGAGCTGTTTTTT. The variable domain in full, completed from reference TRBV19 and TRBJ2-2, reads DGGITQSPKYLFRKEGQNVTLSCEQNLNHDAMYWYRQDPGQGLRLIYYSQIVNDFQKGDIAEGYSVSREKKESFPLTVTSAQKNPTAFYLCASSKGQMNTGELFFGEGSRLTVL.

This clonotype occurred a few times. The chain uses TRBV6-5 and TRBJ2-1; the match to TRBD2 covers 9 bases. Germline V gives CDR1 MNHEY, CDR2 SVGAGI. The J segment lost 0 bases and the V segment lost 0 bases, leaving 12 bases of the junction unmatched. This CDR3 is built from 20 residues. Here the CDR3 reads CASSYSRLAGSLSSYNEQFF. CDR3 sequence (DNA): TGTGCCAGCAGTTACTCTCGGCTAGCGGGAAGCTTGAGCTCCTACAATGAGCAGTTCTTC.

The table lists this clonotype with a few counts. The rearrangement joins TRBV11-2 to TRBJ2-3; D might be TRBD2 (6 bases). CDR1 and CDR2 from the germline V gene are SGHAT and FQNNGV. The CDR3 runs to 17 residues. V lost 5 bases, J lost 0 bases, and 18 bases lay in between. In DNA, the CDR3 is TGTGCCAGCAGCAGGAGGGGACTTACTATTAGCACAGATACGCAGTATTTT. The encoded protein is CASSRRGLTISTDTQYF.

There are a few counts of this clonotype. The V and J genes are TRBV5-4 and TRBJ2-3, with 7 bases matching TRBD2. This CDR3 contains 13 residues. Trimming at V came to 6 bases and at J to 14 bases, leaving 15 bases not matched to a gene. Germline CDR1 is SGHNT and CDR2 is YYREEE (reference sequence). The CDR3: CASTFSTSYLLYF. DNA for the CDR3: TGTGCCAGCACCTTTTCGACTAGCTACCTCCTGTATTTT.

In this sample, this clonotype turned up a few times. The chain combines TRBV5-4 with TRBJ1-1; D unresolved. The germline V gene encodes CDR1 SGHNT and CDR2 YYREEE (reference sequence). V lost 6 bases and J lost 8, with 17 bases in between. The CDR3 consists of 13 residues. CDR3 in DNA: TGTGCCAGCACCCCCCAAGGGAGACCAGAAGCTTTCTTT. Amino acids: CASTPQGRPEAFF. The full variable domain, rest sourced from reference TRBV5-4 and TRBJ1-1, is ETGVTQSPTHLIKTRGQQVTLRCSSQSGHNTVSWYQQALGQGPQFIFQYYREEENGRGNFPPRFSGLQFPNYSSELNVNALELDDSALYLCASTPQGRPEAFFGQGTRLTVV.

The chain is built from TRBV27 and TRBJ1-4; the match to TRBD1 covers 10 bases. With V trimmed by 5 bases and J by 5 bases, 2 bases remained unmatched. Germline loops: CDR1 MNHEY, CDR2 SMNVEV (reference sequence). This CDR3 comprises 14 residues. The CDR3 sequence is CASSRQGANEKLFF. The CDR3 DNA follows: TGTGCCAGCAGTCGACAGGGGGCGAATGAAAAACTGTTTTTT.

This clonotype was seen many times. The chain uses TRBV6-5 and TRBJ2-5; D unclear. Trimming took off 0 bases at V and 1 base at J, with 12 bases between the two ends. Germline lookup yields CDR1 MNHEY and CDR2 SVGAGI. CDR3 size: 16 residues. CDR3 in amino acids: CASSYSGPQTQETQYF. The CDR3 DNA is TGTGCCAGCAGTTACTCAGGGCCACAAACCCAAGAGACCCAGTACTTC.

This chain joins TRBV6-5 and TRBJ2-1; D is perhaps TRBD1 (6 bases). The V and J ends lost 6 bases and 2 bases respectively, with 20 bases between them. CDR1 is MNHEY and CDR2 is SVGAGI in the germline V gene. This CDR3 has 17 amino acids. Written as DNA, the CDR3 is TGTGCCAGCAGCCACACCTCCAGGGGCCGGGCCTACAATGAGCAGTTCTTC. This sequence encodes CASSHTSRGRAYNEQFF.

This clonotype was counted at least ten times. This sequence joins TRBV29-1 and TRBJ1-1, with no clear D. Germline CDR1 and CDR2: SQVTM and ANQGSEA. The CDR3 contains 11 residues. CDR3 coding DNA: TGCATCGGAACAGTGAACACTGAAGCTTTCTTT. Residues: CIGTVNTEAFF.

Many counts were recorded for this clonotype. The chain joins TRBV29-1 to TRBJ2-1, with 7 bases fitting TRBD1. This CDR3 is built from 14 residues. Germline assignment: CDR1 SQVTM and CDR2 ANQGSEA. V shed 5 bases, J shed 4 bases, and the junction held 8 bases outside the gene matches. The CDR3 DNA reads TGCAGCGTTAAAAGGGGGCGCGGGTACAATGAGCAGTTCTTC. As protein: CSVKRGRGYNEQFF.

This clonotype came up many times. V is TRBV10-3 and J is TRBJ2-7; 10 bases align to TRBD2. J lost 2 bases, V lost 0 bases, and 1 base had no gene match. The CDR3 extends over 15 amino acids. Germline V gives CDR1 ENHRY, CDR2 SYGVKD. The CDR3 sequence: CAISESTSGAYEQYF. In nucleotides, the CDR3 is TGTGCCATCAGTGAGTCTACTAGCGGGGCCTACGAGCAGTACTTC.

This clonotype was seen a handful of times. The chain has TRBV10-3 and TRBJ2-3; 10 nucleotides agree with TRBD2. This CDR3 has 16 residues. The germline V gene has CDR1 ENHRY and CDR2 SYGVKD. J lost 8 bases, V lost 6 bases, and 14 bases had no gene match. Here the CDR3 reads CAIRASSGSEEGTQYF. DNA for the CDR3: TGTGCCATCAGGGCATCTAGCGGGAGTGAGGAGGGTACGCAGTATTTT.

This clonotype has just a few counts. The chain couples TRBV28 to TRBJ2-4; possibly TRBD2 for D (6 bases). The V end lost 2 bases, the J end lost 9 bases, and 17 bases lay between the germline ends. Germline CDR1 MDHEN, CDR2 SYDVKM. The CDR3 has 15 amino acids. CDR3 DNA: TGTGCCAGCAGTTTAGGGGGGACCCAGATGGTCATTCAGTACTTC. Encoded protein: CASSLGGTQMVIQYF.

This clonotype was seen more than once but under ten times. The CDR3 DNA is TGCAGTGCTAGGGGGAAAGGGGTAGCGGGTTACAGCTCCTACAATGAGCAGTTCTTC. Protein product: CSARGKGVAGYSSYNEQFF. The chain combines TRBV20-1 with TRBJ2-1, with 7 bases that match TRBD2. The CDR3 extends over 19 amino acids. CDR1 and CDR2 from the germline V gene are DFQATT and SNEGSKA (reference sequence). The junction had 17 bases not matched to a gene; V was cut back by 3 bases and J by 0 bases.